These 5 T cell receptor beta chains came from one sample sequenced in a study of T cell responses to AZD1222 COVID-19 vaccine. The assay was immunoSEQ multiplex PCR, and TCRdb's table has in-frame clones only and misses some. The data contain 75,000 to 100,000 clones, around 88% of them singletons. Sequences were derived from peripheral blood, sampled on day 0 of MenACWY control vaccination. The source is an adult in good health.

The chain links TRBV12-3 or TRBV12-4 to TRBJ1-1; tentatively, D is TRBD1 (5 bases). The CDR3 loop spans 13 amino acids. Trimming stripped 10 bases from V and 4 bases from J, with 16 bases between. CDR3 sequence reads: CANSRGIGTEAFF. In nucleotides, the CDR3 is TGTGCCAACTCAAGGGGCATCGGCACTGAAGCTTTCTTT.

J is TRBJ2-3 and V is TRBV25-1, with D possibly being TRBD1 or TRBD2 (5 bases each). Germline V gene lookup returns CDR1 MGHDK and CDR2 SYGVNS. The CDR3 runs to 12 residues. V lost 8 bases to trimming and J lost 6 bases, with 12 bases between them. In DNA form, the CDR3 reads TGTGCCAGCCAACGGGGCTTGGATACGCAGTATTTT. As protein: CASQRGLDTQYF.

This clone was observed a few times. The V gene is TRBV27, the J gene TRBJ1-1, with D hard to call. The V and J ends lost 4 bases and 3 bases respectively, with 12 bases between them. The CDR3 contains 14 residues. Germline V CDR1 and CDR2: MNHEY, SMNVEV (reference sequence). The CDR3 DNA follows: TGTGCCAGCAGTTCGGTCGAAGCGGACACTGAAGCTTTCTTT. Translated, it gives CASSSVEADTEAFF.

The rearrangement links TRBV9 to TRBJ1-3, with D maybe TRBD1 (6 bases). This CDR3 is built from 16 residues. Germline V CDR1 and CDR2: SGDLS, YYNGEE. Trimming cost V 4 bases and J 6 bases, with 20 bases left between them. Here the CDR3 reads CASSPLSGDTVNTIYF. The CDR3 DNA sequence: TGTGCCAGCAGCCCCCTCAGTGGGGACACCGTAAACACCATATATTTT.

The rearrangement uses TRBV4-1 and TRBJ2-2, with 8 bases matching TRBD1. The CDR3 extends over 14 amino acids. With 4 bases clipped from V and 8 bases from J, the junction kept 6 bases outside the gene matches. Germline assignment: CDR1 MGHRA and CDR2 YSYEKL. The DNA of the CDR3 is TGCGCCAGCAGCCTCGGGACAGGACCAGGGGAGCTGTTTTTT. This codes for CASSLGTGPGELFF.